This T cell receptor (beta chain) comes out of a study of PD-1 blockade in classical Hodgkin lymphoma. Assay used: immunoSEQ multiplex PCR; TCRdb lists only in-frame clones, some missing. There are 29,000 or so clones in the sample; 70% to 90% occur only once, and 0.3% to 0.4% lies in the top ten. Stated time point: newly diagnosed, previously untreated cHL patient sample. Using magnetic negative selection, the CD4+ T cells were separated out of thawed PBMCs. Regarding the study as a whole: Newly diagnosed patients had baseline TCR diversity that was reportedly lower than that of healthy donors.

In germline, CDR1 is SGHTA, CDR2 FQGNSA. Trimming removed 1 base from V and 4 bases from J, with 10 bases in between. This CDR3 region has 14 residues. In the case of this clone: The antigen is not known.

Sequenced material: CD4+ T cells from blood. V and J are TRBV7-2 and TRBJ1-2; no clear D gene. The clonotype was recovered from a human donor with classical Hodgkin lymphoma. The CDR3 loop reads CASSLDTASYGYTF. The CDR3 DNA follows: TGTGCCAGCAGCTTAGATACGGCCTCCTATGGCTACACCTTC.